This TCR beta chain was sequenced during a study of T cell repertoires in cytomegalovirus infection (dated by TCRdb to about 2019). A note on the overall study: Donor HLA type was relevant to the analysis, because carriage of CMV infection together with the matching HLA type was indicated by public TCR beta signatures.

V and J are trimmed by 0 bases and 7 bases, and the gene matches miss 9 bases of the junction. The CDR3 runs 16 amino acids, cysteine and phenylalanine included. The sequence is cut down to CDR3 DNA, 48 bases in frame from base 1. The germline V gene (reference sequence) supplies CDR1 SEHNR and CDR2 FQNEAQ. Of note for this clonotype: Its cognate antigen has yet to be identified. Within one base of it there is no much larger clone, and no base qualities were kept.

The paper as a whole reports these results and caveats: Carriers of CMV infection plus the relevant HLA type were discriminated by the cumulative frequency of public TCR beta family members in the study cohort and in an independent approximately 340-donor cohort. In the ex vivo response, HLA-C-restricted CMV-specific TCR beta clonotypes were dominant, and in two of eight donors the single most frequent clonotype came from this HLA-C-restricted group.

The sequencing machine was an Illumina HiSeq 1500. In-frame beta chains were kept once TCRdb had trimmed the public reads at Q25 with fastp and called clones with MiXCR. For every CDR3 protein sequence, its rows merge into one entry that carries the most common genes and DNA. The sample table shows 600,000 to 800,000 distinct CDR3 sequences, and 20% to 25% are seen once. The ten largest make up roughly 8% of the sample. The sequencing input was CD8+ T cells from PBMCs. The rearrangement combines TRBV7-9 with TRBJ2-5, with 9 bases in between that match TRBD2. This receptor was obtained from a human donor in good health (CMV status not recorded). Some clones in this sample may be carry-over from other donors' samples. The nucleotide sequence is TGTGCCAGCAGCTTAGCAAATAGCGGGGGAGGACGGACCCAGTACTTC. It codes for CASSLANSGGGRTQYF.